These 24 T cell receptor beta chains were sequenced from one sample in a study of spatial heterogeneity in lung cancer. Time point denoted: sample taken at primary tumor resection. General study points: Within tumors, counts of expanded alpha and beta TCRs tracked tumor mutation counts.

No antigen has been identified for these receptors. TCRdb re-derived calls from the 5' RACE reads in MiXCR, one entry per CDR3 protein. The sample carries 600 to 800 distinct CDR3 sequences, around 15% recorded once. The sequencing used lung tumor tissue, collected at surgery. The origin of the receptors is a male donor with early-stage non-small cell lung cancer.

For this clonotype: This beta chain is off target for a library built for alpha chains, so its abundance means little. The chain carries TRBV12-5 and TRBJ1-5, with D possibly TRBD1 on 5 matching bases. This CDR3 has 16 residues. Between the trimmed V and J ends, which lost 2 bases and 4 bases, there was a span of 15 bases. Germline V CDR1 and CDR2: LGHNT, FRNRAP. CDR3 DNA: TGTGCTAGTGGTTTGTCACCCGGGACGGAGAATCAGCCCCAGCATTTT. It yields the protein CASGLSPGTENQPQHF.

In the case of this clonotype: This beta chain represents an off-target read in a library built for alpha chains; its size is of limited meaning. The chain recombines TRBV27 with TRBJ2-7, with D tentatively TRBD1 (5 bases). This CDR3 is 12 amino acids long. The V gene lost 3 bases and the J gene lost 5 bases, with 8 bases spanning the gap. Germline lookup yields CDR1 MNHEY and CDR2 SMNVEV (reference sequence). The CDR3 DNA follows: TGTGCCAGCAGTTTGTCAGGGAACGAGCAGTACTTC. It specifies CASSLSGNEQYF.

For this clonotype: As an off-target read in a library built for alpha chains, this beta chain has a frequency of little significance. The rearrangement uses TRBV7-9 and TRBJ1-4; D uncertain. The ends were cut back, 3 bases at V and 7 bases at J, with 6 bases in the middle. Per the germline V gene, CDR1 is SEHNR and CDR2 is FQNEAQ (reference sequence). This CDR3 comprises 12 residues. CDR3: CASSFSFEKLFF. The CDR3 region has the DNA TGTGCCAGCAGCTTCTCCTTTGAAAAACTGTTTTTT.

As to this clonotype: Since the library was made to target alpha chains, this beta chain is a stray read and its abundance is not meaningful. The chain carries TRBV20-1 and TRBJ2-6; a weak D match, TRBD2 (5 bases). This CDR3 spans 14 amino acids. Germline assignment: CDR1 DFQATT and CDR2 SNEGSKA (reference sequence). Trimming shortened V by 5 bases and J by 1 base, and 9 bases separated the two germline ends. Written as DNA, the CDR3 is TGCAGTGCTGAACGGGGTTCTGGGGCCAACGTCCTGACTTTC. Protein sequence: CSAERGSGANVLTF.

This clonotype counts as large. This beta chain represents an off-target read in a library built for alpha chains; its size is of limited meaning. V usage is TRBV29-1 and J usage is TRBJ1-1, with D maybe TRBD1 (6 bases). The CDR3 contains 11 residues. Trimming took 4 bases from V and 11 from J, leaving 14 bases between them. CDR1 SQVTM and CDR2 ANQGSEA come from the germline V gene. The CDR3 DNA sequence: TGCAGCGTTGTTTACAGGGTAGATGCTTTCTTT. Protein: CSVVYRVDAFF.

Relative to its sample, this clonotype is medium-sized. Since it is a stray read in a library aimed at alpha chains, this beta chain has a size that is not meaningful. The chain joins TRBV13 to TRBJ2-3, with D maybe TRBD1 (8 bases). Germline V CDR1 and CDR2: PRHDT, FYEKMQ (reference sequence). V was pared by 5 bases and J by 4 bases, with 16 bases between. This CDR3 is 15 amino acids long. CDR3: CASSTRQGRADTQYF. The DNA for the CDR3 is TGTGCCAGCAGCACCCGACAGGGGAGGGCAGATACGCAGTATTTT.

By its share, this clonotype is medium-sized. Relative to the germline gene, one junction end is altered; a read error may explain this. With the library built for alpha chains, this beta chain is off target and its frequency is not meaningful. The rearrangement joins TRBV20-1 to TRBJ1-6, with TRBD1 as a possible D gene (5 bases). In germline, CDR1 is DFQATT, CDR2 SNEGSKA (reference sequence). The CDR3 has 15 residues. Here the CDR3 reads CSARDIAGESSPLHF. In nucleotides, the CDR3 is TGCAGTGCCAGAGACATTGCGGGGGAGAGTTCACCCCTCCACTTT.

Only a few counts were recorded for this clonotype. A library made for alpha chains picked up this beta chain off target, so its size means little. The chain links TRBV5-1 to TRBJ1-1, with D maybe TRBD1 (5 bases). Trimming removed 0 bases from V and 0 bases from J, with 15 bases in between. CDR1 is SGHRS and CDR2 is YFSETQ in the germline V gene. The CDR3 runs to 17 residues. The CDR3 protein is CASSLGAVGEMNTEAFF. CDR3 sequence (DNA): TGCGCCAGCAGCTTGGGCGCAGTGGGGGAGATGAACACTGAAGCTTTCTTT.

This clonotype was counted between two and nine times. This beta chain turned up in a library designed for alpha chains; as an off-target read, its abundance says little. Here the CDR3 DNA reads TGTGCCAGCAGCTTTTCAGGGACTGAAAAACTGTTTTTT. This encodes CASSFSGTEKLFF. The V and J genes are TRBV11-2 and TRBJ1-4, with D perhaps TRBD1 (5 bases). The length of the CDR3 is 13 residues. The germline V and J ends were trimmed by 3 bases and 7 bases, with 9 bases remaining between them. Per the germline V gene, CDR1 is SGHAT and CDR2 is FQNNGV.

By proportion, this clonotype is hyperexpanded. The size of this beta chain means little, since it is a stray read in a library made for alpha chains. The rearrangement joins TRBV7-2 to TRBJ1-3; D uncertain. Germline values: CDR1 SGHTA, CDR2 FQGNSA. V was trimmed by 2 bases and J by 0 bases, leaving 8 bases between them. The CDR3 is 15 amino acids. CDR3 nucleotide sequence: TGTGCCAGCAGCTTAAGTGCAGGCTCTGGAAACACCATATATTTT. Encoded protein: CASSLSAGSGNTIYF.

By share, this clonotype ranks as medium-sized. This beta chain is an unintended read in a library built for alpha chains; its size means little. The chain couples TRBV6-2 or TRBV6-3 to TRBJ2-5, with TRBD2 matching over 14 bases. Trimming took 2 bases from V and 5 from J; bases not matched to a gene: 7. Germline values: CDR1 MNHEY, CDR2 SVGEGT. The CDR3 spans 17 residues. The chain's CDR3 is CASSYPGLAGGWETQYF. The CDR3 bases are TGTGCCAGCAGTTACCCCGGACTAGCGGGAGGTTGGGAGACCCAGTACTTC.

By proportion, this clonotype is medium-sized. This beta chain is a stray sequence in a library constructed for alpha chains; its clone size is not meaningful. The J gene is TRBJ1-2, the V gene TRBV30, with 8 bases aligning to TRBD1. Trimming at V came to 2 bases and at J to 6 bases, leaving 11 bases not matched to a gene. The CDR3 has 15 amino acids. CDR1 is GTSNPN, CDR2 SVGIG, per germline (reference sequence). Written as DNA, the CDR3 is TGTGCCTGGAGTAGGCTCCAGGGGGCGCCGGATGGCTACACCTTC. Amino acid sequence: CAWSRLQGAPDGYTF.

Worth noting for this clonotype: The library was prepared for alpha chains; this beta chain is a stray read, so its frequency means little. V gene TRBV27 combines with J gene TRBJ2-7; maybe TRBD1 (5 bases). V shed 9 bases and J shed 1 base, with 10 bases lying between them. The germline V gene encodes CDR1 MNHEY and CDR2 SMNVEV (reference sequence). This CDR3 has 12 amino acids. CDR3 region: CASMTESYEQYF. DNA of the CDR3: TGTGCCAGTATGACAGAGTCCTACGAGCAGTACTTC.

This clonotype is medium-sized (0.01 to 0.1%) by share. A library prepared for alpha chains yielded this beta chain as an off-target read; its size is of little meaning. The V gene is TRBV7-8, the J gene TRBJ1-1, with D maybe TRBD1 (6 bases). V lost 0 bases, J lost 6 bases, and 14 bases lay in between. Germline assignment: CDR1 SGHVS and CDR2 FQNEAQ. The CDR3 extends over 15 amino acids. In DNA form, the CDR3 reads TGTGCCAGCAGCTTAGCGTGGCGGTCAGGGGCTGAAGCTTTCTTT. This codes for CASSLAWRSGAEAFF.

This clonotype is labeled as large (0.1 to 1%). Because the library targeted alpha chains, this beta chain is an off-target read whose size means little. The chain employs TRBV27 and TRBJ2-7, with D possibly TRBD1 on 6 matching bases. Germline V gene data show CDR1 as MNHEY and CDR2 as SMNVEV (reference sequence). Deletions cut 3 bases from V and 5 bases from J, with 11 bases between. This CDR3 region has 13 residues. The CDR3 spells CASSLSTGNEQYF. The CDR3 region has the DNA TGTGCCAGCAGTTTGTCAACAGGGAACGAGCAGTACTTC.

By share of the sample, this clonotype is medium-sized. Being off target in a library aimed at alpha chains, this beta chain has a size of little meaning. V and J are TRBV5-1 and TRBJ2-1; no clear D gene. The CDR3 runs to 13 residues. Trimming cost V 2 bases and J 5 bases, with 8 bases left between them. Looked up from germline, CDR1 is SGHRS and CDR2 is YFSETQ. CDR3 region: CASSFGLHNEQFF. Written as DNA, the CDR3 is TGCGCCAGCAGCTTTGGGCTGCACAATGAGCAGTTCTTC.

This clonotype was seen a handful of times. This beta chain appears as a stray read in a library generated for alpha chains; its size is not informative. The rearrangement uses TRBV10-1 and TRBJ2-7, with 9 positions matching TRBD1. The J segment lost 4 bases and the V segment lost 4 bases, leaving 2 bases of the junction unmatched. The CDR3 covers 13 residues. Germline values: CDR1 WNHNN, CDR2 SYGVQD (reference sequence). The CDR3 DNA follows: TGCGCCAGCAGTGGGGACAGGGTTTACGAGCAGTACTTC. It yields the protein CASSGDRVYEQYF.

This clonotype was seen a handful of times. With the library built for alpha chains, this beta chain is off target and its frequency is not meaningful. The genes are TRBV30 and TRBJ2-5; 11 bases fit TRBD2. Germline loops: CDR1 GTSNPN, CDR2 SVGIG (reference sequence). V dropped 5 bases and J dropped 2; count of bases not matched to a gene: 1. The CDR3 length is 13 residues. CDR3 nucleotides: TGTGCCTGGGGGACTAGCGGTCAAGAGACCCAGTACTTC. Its protein product is CAWGTSGQETQYF. The whole variable domain, filled in from reference TRBV30 and TRBJ2-5, reads SQTIHQWPATLVQPVGSPLSLECTVEGTSNPNLYWYRQAAGRGLQLLFYSVGIGQISSEVPQNLSASRPQDRQFILSSKKLLLSDSGFYLCAWGTSGQETQYFGPGTRLLVL.

This clonotype is labeled as large. This beta chain came through as a stray read in a library set up for alpha chains, and its size says little. CDR3 nucleotide sequence: TGTGCCAGCAGTCCGCCGGGCTACAATGAGCAGTTCTTC. This encodes CASSPPGYNEQFF. V gene TRBV13 combines with J gene TRBJ2-1; D is uncertain. V was clipped by 6 bases and J by 3 bases, with 9 bases between them. The CDR3 is 13 residues long. Germline values: CDR1 PRHDT, CDR2 FYEKMQ (reference sequence).

In its sample, this clonotype is large. A library prepared for alpha chains yielded this beta chain as an off-target read; its size is of little meaning. The CDR3 sequence is CASSLNMGADTGELFF. DNA of the CDR3: TGTGCCAGCAGCTTAAATATGGGGGCGGACACCGGGGAGCTGTTTTTT. This chain links TRBV7-3 with TRBJ2-2, with a weak D call TRBD1 (6 bases). Trimming took off 1 base at V and 3 bases at J, with 12 bases between the two ends. The CDR3 covers 16 residues. In germline, CDR1 is SGHTA, CDR2 FQGTGA.

Relative to its sample, this clonotype is medium-sized (0.01 to 0.1%). With the library built for alpha chains, this beta chain is off target and its frequency is not meaningful. The gene calls are TRBV7-2 and TRBJ1-4, with D perhaps TRBD1 (6 bases). CDR1 SGHTA and CDR2 FQGNSA come from the germline V gene. V shed 9 bases and J shed 5 bases, with 13 bases lying between them. This CDR3 is 13 amino acids long. The CDR3 region is CASKQGENEKLFF. The CDR3 bases are TGTGCCAGTAAACAGGGAGAGAATGAAAAACTGTTTTTT. Variable domain in full (rest from reference TRBV7-2 and TRBJ1-4): GAGVSQSPSNKVTEKGKDVELRCDPISGHTALYWYRQSLGQGLEFLIYFQGNSAPDKSGLPSDRFSAERTGGSVSTLTIQRTQQEDSAVYLCASKQGENEKLFFGSGTQLSVL.

This clonotype is large by share. This beta chain represents an off-target read in a library built for alpha chains; its size is of limited meaning. The rearrangement links TRBV20-1 to TRBJ2-1; D is tentatively TRBD1 or TRBD2 (5 bases each). This CDR3 is built from 12 residues. V was clipped by 3 bases and J by 10 bases, with 13 bases between them. Germline loops: CDR1 DFQATT, CDR2 SNEGSKA (reference sequence). CDR3 protein: CSARGTLGEQFF. CDR3 DNA sequence: TGCAGTGCTAGGGGGACCCTGGGGGAGCAGTTCTTC.

Sample share makes this clonotype medium-sized. Because this beta chain is a stray read in a library intended to capture alpha chains, its abundance should not be given much weight. The rearrangement joins TRBV7-6 to TRBJ1-1; 10 positions match TRBD1. The germline gives CDR1 SGHVS, CDR2 FNYEAQ. The CDR3 is 17 amino acids. V lost 1 base to trimming and J lost 5 bases; unmatched junction nucleotides: 10. The CDR3 spells CASSLEGTGAIRTEAFF. The CDR3 nucleotides are TGTGCCAGCAGCTTAGAGGGGACAGGGGCGATCCGAACTGAAGCTTTCTTT. Full variable domain (rest looked up from reference TRBV7-6 and TRBJ1-1): GAGVSQSPRYKVTKRGQDVALRCDPISGHVSLYWYRQALGQGPEFLTYFNYEAQQDKSGLPNDRFSAERPEGSISTLTIQRTEQRDSAMYRCASSLEGTGAIRTEAFFGQGTRLTVV.

This clonotype is large. Found in a library prepared for alpha chains, this beta chain is an off-target read, and its abundance has little meaning. The gene calls are TRBV12-3 or TRBV12-4 and TRBJ1-6, with a possible D match to TRBD1 (5 bases). The CDR3 spans 13 residues. Trimming stripped 6 bases from V and 10 bases from J, with 13 bases between. The DNA for the CDR3 is TGTGCCAGCAGCAAGGAGGGGCCCTCACCCCTCCACTTT. Encoded protein: CASSKEGPSPLHF.